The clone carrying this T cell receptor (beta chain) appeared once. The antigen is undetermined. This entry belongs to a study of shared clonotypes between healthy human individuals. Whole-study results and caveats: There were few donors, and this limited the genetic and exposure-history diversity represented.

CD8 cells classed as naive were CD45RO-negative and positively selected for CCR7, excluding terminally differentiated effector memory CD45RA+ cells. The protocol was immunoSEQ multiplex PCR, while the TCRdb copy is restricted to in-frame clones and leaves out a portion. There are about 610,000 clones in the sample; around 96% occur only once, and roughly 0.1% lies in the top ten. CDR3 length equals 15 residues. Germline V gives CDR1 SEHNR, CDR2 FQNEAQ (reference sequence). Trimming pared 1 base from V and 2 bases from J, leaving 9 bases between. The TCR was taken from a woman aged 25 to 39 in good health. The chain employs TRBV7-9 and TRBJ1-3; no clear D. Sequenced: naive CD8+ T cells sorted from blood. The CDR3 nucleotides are TGTGCCAGCAGCTTAGTCGGTACTGCTGGAAACACCATATATTTT. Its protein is CASSLVGTAGNTIYF. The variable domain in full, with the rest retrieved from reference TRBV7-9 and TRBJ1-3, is DTGVSQNPRHKITKRGQNVTFRCDPISEHNRLYWYRQTLGQGPEFLTYFQNEAQLEKSRLLSDRFSAERPKGSFSTLEIQRTEQGDSAMYLCASSLVGTAGNTIYFGEGSWLTVV.